The rows below give T cell receptor beta chains drawn from one sample of a study of T-cell reconstitution after alpha-beta-depleted transplantation in children. TCRdb re-analysed the PCR reads in MiXCR, keeping a single row per CDR3 protein. The data hold almost 600,000 distinct CDR3 sequences, with roughly a quarter observed a single time. The sample here was PBMCs, taken before TCRalphabeta/CD19-depleted stem cell transplant. The source of these receptors is a boy under two years old with Wiskott-Aldrich syndrome, due to receive a stem cell transplant. The conserved cysteine and the conserved F or W are not part of the CDR3 here. The order of the fields is J gene, V gene, CDR3 protein.

>TRBJ1-2|TRBV28
ASSTPVGYGYT
>TRBJ1-6|TRBV15
ATSSAGSPLH
>TRBJ2-5|TRBV12-3/TRBV12-4
ASSLVGAGEETQY
>TRBJ2-1|TRBV6-4
ASSAFPSSGRYNEQF
>TRBJ2-1|TRBV10-3
AISELGPSYNEQF
>TRBJ2-1|TRBV2
ASSPTLAGYNEQF
>TRBJ1-5|TRBV28
ASSAHRQGGNQPQH
>TRBJ2-1|TRBV28
ASSFPRAHRGLAGYNEQF
>TRBJ2-3|TRBV5-1
ASSLNRRGQGTDTQY
>TRBJ1-5|TRBV29-1
SVVTGGGQPQH
>TRBJ2-1|TRBV20-1
SASLVTSGPYNEQF
>TRBJ2-7|TRBV5-1
ASSSNPTGEQY
>TRBJ2-1|TRBV10-3
AISLGLLIDEQF
>TRBJ2-1|TRBV6-1
ASSEVPGSYNEQF
>TRBJ2-3|TRBV20-1
SGSFPDTQY
>TRBJ2-7|TRBV30
AWRRVGGNEQY
>TRBJ2-7|TRBV5-1
ASSLPGLWFPSVYEQY
>TRBJ2-2|TRBV20-1
SAGDPGLAGEGTGELF
>TRBJ1-2|TRBV6-1
ASTFAAPRDGYT
>TRBJ1-1|TRBV6-1
ASSPAGVSTEAF
>TRBJ1-6|TRBV2
ASSEVGRPGILH
>TRBJ2-1|TRBV24-1
ATSEVTSGDYNEQF
>TRBJ2-3|TRBV7-9
ASSLRSRGWDDTQY
>TRBJ2-2|TRBV5-1
ASSLLSGRSTGELF
>TRBJ2-2|TRBV12-3/TRBV12-4
ASRPVKGSFGELF
>TRBJ2-5|TRBV15
ATLRTGGRGEETQY
>TRBJ2-5|TRBV5-1
ASSLEVGTTQY
>TRBJ1-5|TRBV15
ATSRDAMQDQPQH
>TRBJ2-3|TRBV20-1
SALPRGDTQY
>TRBJ2-1|TRBV5-1
ASSLYSGRATINEQF
>TRBJ2-7|TRBV29-1
SVGGSTSYEQY
>TRBJ2-7|TRBV5-1
ASSFFWTSGFRNEQY
>TRBJ2-1|TRBV5-6
ASSFQTSGRGNEQF
>TRBJ2-7|TRBV6-2/TRBV6-3
ASRSLAGSTYEQY
>TRBJ2-2|TRBV5-5
ASGGTSGTGELF
>TRBJ1-1|TRBV5-1
ASSPPSTAEAF
>TRBJ2-1|TRBV7-6
ASSLFGAGSSYNEQF
>TRBJ2-2|TRBV5-1
ASSLGQGVEELF
>TRBJ2-1|TRBV5-1
ASSLMRGLADNEQF
>TRBJ2-7|TRBV4-2
ASSQDGDSYEQY
>TRBJ1-2|TRBV19
ASSSWGGGGYT
>TRBJ2-1|TRBV20-1
SARDGGFEQF
>TRBJ2-3|TRBV20-1
SAKKAGATDTQY
>TRBJ2-1|TRBV7-3
ASSLKAGGFNVQF
>TRBJ2-1|TRBV6-1
ASSETGEGYEQF
>TRBJ1-6|TRBV6-5
ASSYGSGSPLH
>TRBJ1-5|TRBV5-1
ASSTHPRDSNQPQH
>TRBJ2-5|TRBV20-1
SAKHFVGQETQY
>TRBJ2-3|TRBV11-2
ASSRTGADTQY
>TRBJ2-1|TRBV12-3/TRBV12-4
ASSQGQVYEQF
>TRBJ2-5|TRBV28
ASRRASSPSQETQY
>TRBJ1-2|TRBV7-9
ASSLPGQKLRGYT
>TRBJ1-1|TRBV29-1
SVERGATEAF
>TRBJ2-1|TRBV27
ASSSGTSGPRYNEQF